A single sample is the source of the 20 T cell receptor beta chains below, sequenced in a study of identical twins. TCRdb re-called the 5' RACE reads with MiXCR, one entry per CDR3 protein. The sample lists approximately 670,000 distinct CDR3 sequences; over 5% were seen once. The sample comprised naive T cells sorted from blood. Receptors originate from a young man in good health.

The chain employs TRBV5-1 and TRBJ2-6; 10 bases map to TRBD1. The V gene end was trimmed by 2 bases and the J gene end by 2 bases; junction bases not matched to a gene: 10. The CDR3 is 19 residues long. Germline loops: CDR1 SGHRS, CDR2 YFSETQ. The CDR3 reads CASSFRGQGNGAGANVLTF. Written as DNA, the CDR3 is TGCGCCAGCAGCTTTAGGGGACAGGGGAATGGTGCTGGGGCCAACGTCCTGACTTTC.

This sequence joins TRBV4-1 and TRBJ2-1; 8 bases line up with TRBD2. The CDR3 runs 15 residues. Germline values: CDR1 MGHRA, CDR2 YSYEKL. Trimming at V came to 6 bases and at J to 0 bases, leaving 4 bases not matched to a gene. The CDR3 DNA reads TGCGCCAGCAGGACTAGCGAGAGCTCCTACAATGAGCAGTTCTTC. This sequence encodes CASRTSESSYNEQFF.

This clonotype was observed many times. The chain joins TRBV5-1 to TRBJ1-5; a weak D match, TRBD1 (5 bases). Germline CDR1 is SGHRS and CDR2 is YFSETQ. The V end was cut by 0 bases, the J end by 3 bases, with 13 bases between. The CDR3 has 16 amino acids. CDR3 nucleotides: TGCGCCAGCAGCTTGGCTCCCGGGACCGACAATCAGCCCCAGCATTTT. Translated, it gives CASSLAPGTDNQPQHF.

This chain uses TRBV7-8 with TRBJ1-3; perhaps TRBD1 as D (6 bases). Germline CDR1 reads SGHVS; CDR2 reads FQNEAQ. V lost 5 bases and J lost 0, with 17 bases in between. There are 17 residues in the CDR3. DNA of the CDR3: TGTGCCAGCAGCCGTACCAGGGGTATTAACTCTGGAAACACCATATATTTT. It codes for CASSRTRGINSGNTIYF.

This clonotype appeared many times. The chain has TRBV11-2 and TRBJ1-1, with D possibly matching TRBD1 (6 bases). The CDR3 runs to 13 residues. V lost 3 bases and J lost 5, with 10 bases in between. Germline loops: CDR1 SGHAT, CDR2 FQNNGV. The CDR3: CASSFTGRTEAFF. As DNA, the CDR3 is TGTGCCAGCAGCTTTACAGGGCGAACTGAAGCTTTCTTT.

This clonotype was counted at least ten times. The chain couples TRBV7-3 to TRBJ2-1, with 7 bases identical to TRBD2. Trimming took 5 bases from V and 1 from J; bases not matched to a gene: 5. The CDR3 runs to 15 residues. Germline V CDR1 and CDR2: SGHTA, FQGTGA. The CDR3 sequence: CASSPELASYNEQFF. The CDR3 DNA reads TGTGCCAGCAGCCCAGAACTAGCGTCCTACAATGAGCAGTTCTTC. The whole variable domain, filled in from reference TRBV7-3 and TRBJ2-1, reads GAGVSQTPSNKVTEKGKYVELRCDPISGHTALYWYRQSLGQGPEFLIYFQGTGAADDSGLPNDRFFAVRPEGSVSTLKIQRTERGDSAVYLCASSPELASYNEQFFGPGTRLTVL.

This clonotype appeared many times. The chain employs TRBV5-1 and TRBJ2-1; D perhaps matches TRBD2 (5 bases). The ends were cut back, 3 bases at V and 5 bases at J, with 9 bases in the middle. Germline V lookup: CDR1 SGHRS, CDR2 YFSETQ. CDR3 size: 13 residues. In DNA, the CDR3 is TGCGCCAGCAGCTATAGCGTCAACAATGAGCAGTTCTTC. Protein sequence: CASSYSVNNEQFF.

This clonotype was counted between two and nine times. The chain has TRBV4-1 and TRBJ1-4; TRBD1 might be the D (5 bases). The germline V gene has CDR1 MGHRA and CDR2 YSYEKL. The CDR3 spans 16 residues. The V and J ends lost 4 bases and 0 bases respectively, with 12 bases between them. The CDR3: CASSRKAGSTNEKLFF. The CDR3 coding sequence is TGCGCCAGCAGCCGAAAGGCAGGGTCAACTAATGAAAAACTGTTTTTT.

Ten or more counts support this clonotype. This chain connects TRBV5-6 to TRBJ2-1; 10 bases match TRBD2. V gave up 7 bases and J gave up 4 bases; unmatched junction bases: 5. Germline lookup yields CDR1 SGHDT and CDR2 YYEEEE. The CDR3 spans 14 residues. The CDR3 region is CASRGTSEYNEQFF. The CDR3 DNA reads TGTGCCAGCCGGGGGACTAGCGAATACAATGAGCAGTTCTTC.

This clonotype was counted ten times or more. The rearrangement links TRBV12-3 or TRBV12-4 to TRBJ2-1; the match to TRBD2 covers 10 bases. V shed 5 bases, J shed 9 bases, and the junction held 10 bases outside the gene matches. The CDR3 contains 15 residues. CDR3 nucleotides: TGTGCCAGCAGTCCCGGGACTAGCGCTGCATTTGAGCAGTTCTTC. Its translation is CASSPGTSAAFEQFF.

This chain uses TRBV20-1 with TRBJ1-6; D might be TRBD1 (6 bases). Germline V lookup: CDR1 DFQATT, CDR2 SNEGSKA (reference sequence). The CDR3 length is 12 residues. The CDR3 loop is CSMNRVNSPLHF. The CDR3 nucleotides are TGCAGCATGAACAGGGTAAATTCACCCCTCCACTTT.

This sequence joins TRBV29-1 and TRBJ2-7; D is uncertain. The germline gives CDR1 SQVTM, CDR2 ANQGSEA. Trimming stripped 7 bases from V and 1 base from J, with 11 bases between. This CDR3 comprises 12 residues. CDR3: CSAYTESYEQYF. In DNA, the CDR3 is TGCAGCGCGTATACGGAATCCTACGAGCAGTACTTC.

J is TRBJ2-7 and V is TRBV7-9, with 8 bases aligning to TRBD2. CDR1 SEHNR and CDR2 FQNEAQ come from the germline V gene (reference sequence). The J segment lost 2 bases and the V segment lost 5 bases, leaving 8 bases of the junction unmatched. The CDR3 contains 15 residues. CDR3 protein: CASSEPGTSTYEQYV. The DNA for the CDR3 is TGTGCCAGCAGCGAACCCGGGACTAGTACCTACGAGCAGTACGTC.

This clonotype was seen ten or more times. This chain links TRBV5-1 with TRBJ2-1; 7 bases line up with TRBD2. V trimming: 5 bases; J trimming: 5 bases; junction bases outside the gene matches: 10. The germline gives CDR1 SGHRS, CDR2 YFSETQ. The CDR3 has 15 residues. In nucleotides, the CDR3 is TGCGCCAGCAGTTACTATACTAGCGCCGACAATGAGCAGTTCTTC. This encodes CASSYYTSADNEQFF.

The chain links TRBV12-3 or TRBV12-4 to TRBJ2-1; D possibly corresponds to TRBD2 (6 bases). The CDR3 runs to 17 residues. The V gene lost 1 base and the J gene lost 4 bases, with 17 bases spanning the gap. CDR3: CASSLGRSGEVYNEQFF. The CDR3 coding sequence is TGTGCCAGCAGTTTAGGGAGGTCGGGAGAGGTTTACAATGAGCAGTTCTTC.

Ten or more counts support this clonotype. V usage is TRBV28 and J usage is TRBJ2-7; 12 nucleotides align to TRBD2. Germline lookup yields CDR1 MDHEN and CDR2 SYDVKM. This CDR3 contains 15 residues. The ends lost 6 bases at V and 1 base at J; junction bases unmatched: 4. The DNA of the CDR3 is TGTGCCAGCAGGCCCGGGACTAGCGGGTCCTACGAGCAGTACTTC. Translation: CASRPGTSGSYEQYF. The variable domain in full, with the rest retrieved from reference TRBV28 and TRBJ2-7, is DVKVTQSSRYLVKRTGEKVFLECVQDMDHENMFWYRQDPGLGLRLIYFSYDVKMKEKGDIPEGYSVSREKKERFSLILESASTNQTSMYLCASRPGTSGSYEQYFGPGTRLTVT.

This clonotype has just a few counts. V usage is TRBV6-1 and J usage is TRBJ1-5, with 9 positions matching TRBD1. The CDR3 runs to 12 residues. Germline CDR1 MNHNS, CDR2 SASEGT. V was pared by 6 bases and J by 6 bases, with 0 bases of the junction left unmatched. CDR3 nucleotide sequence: TGTGCCAGCAGGGGACAGGGTCAGCCCCAGCATTTT. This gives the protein CASRGQGQPQHF.

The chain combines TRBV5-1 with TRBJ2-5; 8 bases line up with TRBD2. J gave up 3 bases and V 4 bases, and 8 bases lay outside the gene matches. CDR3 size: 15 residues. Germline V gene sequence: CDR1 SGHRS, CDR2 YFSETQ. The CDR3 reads CASSVWVAGKETQYF. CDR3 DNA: TGCGCCAGCAGCGTCTGGGTAGCGGGAAAAGAGACCCAGTACTTC.

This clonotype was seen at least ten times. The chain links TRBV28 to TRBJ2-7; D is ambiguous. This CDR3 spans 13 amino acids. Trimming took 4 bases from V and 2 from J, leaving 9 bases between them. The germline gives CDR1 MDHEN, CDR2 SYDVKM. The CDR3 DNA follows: TGTGCCAGCAGTTCGGGCTCGGCCTACGAGCAGTACTTC. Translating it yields CASSSGSAYEQYF.

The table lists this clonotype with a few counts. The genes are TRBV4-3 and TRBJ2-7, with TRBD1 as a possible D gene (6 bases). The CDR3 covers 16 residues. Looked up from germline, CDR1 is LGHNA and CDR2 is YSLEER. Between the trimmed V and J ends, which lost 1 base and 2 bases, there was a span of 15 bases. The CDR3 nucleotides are TGCGCCAGCAGCCAAGGAGTCGGTGGGGGCCCCTACGAGCAGTACTTC. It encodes CASSQGVGGGPYEQYF.